Presented here are 4 T cell receptor beta chains from one specimen sequenced in a study of blood T cell repertoires in COVID-19. Produced via immunoSEQ multiplex PCR; TCRdb's table is partial and in-frame only. The sample records roughly 50,000 clones, roughly four fifths being singletons. The sequencing sample was made of peripheral blood. The receptors derive from a woman aged 60-75 years with acute or convalescent COVID-19.

The chain uses TRBV7-2 and TRBJ1-3, with TRBD1 matching 7 bases. Losses at the gene ends were 5 bases for V and 4 bases for J; bases not matched to a gene: 8. The germline CDR1 and CDR2 sequences are SGHTA and FQGNSA. This CDR3 contains 15 residues. The DNA for the CDR3 is TGTGCCAGCAGCCCCCGACAGGGTCTAGGAAACACCATATATTTT. Amino acid sequence: CASSPRQGLGNTIYF. The complete variable domain, with remaining parts taken from reference TRBV7-2 and TRBJ1-3, reads GAGVSQSPSNKVTEKGKDVELRCDPISGHTALYWYRQSLGQGLEFLIYFQGNSAPDKSGLPSDRFSAERTGGSVSTLTIQRTQQEDSAVYLCASSPRQGLGNTIYFGEGSWLTVV.

This chain joins TRBV14 and TRBJ1-1; the D is unclear. Looked up from germline, CDR1 is SGHDN and CDR2 is FVKESK. Trimming removed 4 bases from V and 3 bases from J, with 12 bases in between. The CDR3 runs 14 residues. Written as DNA, the CDR3 is TGTGCCAGCAGCCCACAGTTCCAGGACACTGAAGCTTTCTTT. Its translation: CASSPQFQDTEAFF.

The chain recombines TRBV7-2 with TRBJ1-3; no clear D gene. V was clipped by 1 base and J by 3 bases, with 22 bases between them. The CDR3 is 19 amino acids. Germline V gene lookup returns CDR1 SGHTA and CDR2 FQGNSA. CDR3 nucleotide sequence: TGTGCCAGCAGCTTAGGACTTGGTGAAGGCACTTCGGGTGGAAACACCATATATTTT. Protein sequence: CASSLGLGEGTSGGNTIYF.

The rearrangement joins TRBV6-5 to TRBJ1-2, with a possible D match to TRBD1 (5 bases). The CDR3 totals 14 residues. The V end lost 2 bases, the J end lost 7 bases, and 14 bases lay between the germline ends. CDR1 MNHEY and CDR2 SVGAGI come from the germline V gene. The CDR3 protein is CASSYGGAGGGYTF. DNA for the CDR3: TGTGCCAGCAGTTACGGAGGGGCAGGAGGTGGCTACACCTTC.